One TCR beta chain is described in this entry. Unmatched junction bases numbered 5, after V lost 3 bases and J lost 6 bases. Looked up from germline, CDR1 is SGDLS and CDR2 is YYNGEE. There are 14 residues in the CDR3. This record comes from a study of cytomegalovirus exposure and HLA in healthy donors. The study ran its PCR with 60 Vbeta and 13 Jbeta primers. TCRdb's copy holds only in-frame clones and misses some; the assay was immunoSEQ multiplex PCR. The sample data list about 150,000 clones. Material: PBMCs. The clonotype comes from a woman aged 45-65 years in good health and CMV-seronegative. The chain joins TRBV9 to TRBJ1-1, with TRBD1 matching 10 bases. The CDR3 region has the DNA TGTGCCAGCAGCGACCGGACAGGGGGGTCTGAAGCTTTCTTT. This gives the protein CASSDRTGGSEAFF.